This T cell receptor beta chain was identified in a study of beta chain features in type 1 diabetes. Losses at the gene ends were 2 bases for V and 4 bases for J; bases not matched to a gene: 7. The CDR3 spans 15 residues. Germline V gene data show CDR1 as GTSNPN and CDR2 as SVGIG (reference sequence). Whole-study results and caveats: The VDJ junctions of type 1 diabetes patients carried fewer insertions and more deletions. Patients' naive, central memory and Treg TCRB repertoires seemed closer to one another than those of healthy donors.

Sorted populations all exceeded 98% purity. A few counts support this clone. Its antigen is unidentified. What was sequenced were expressed TCRB transcripts, since all of the isolated RNA had been reverse transcribed. Mean read depth for naive, central memory and regulatory T cell samples was about 3.6 million reads. Libraries were prepared by immunoSEQ multiplex PCR; TCRdb keeps only in-frame clonotypes and omits some of them. This table has about 160,000 clones, roughly 9% appearing once. V usage is TRBV30 and J usage is TRBJ2-1, with 8 bases aligning to TRBD2. This clonotype was obtained from a woman aged 18-29 years in good health. Sample: central memory CD4+ T cells from blood. DNA for the CDR3: TGTGCCTGGAGTAGTGTTAGCGGGGTTTACAATGAGCAGTTCTTC. Protein sequence: CAWSSVSGVYNEQFF.